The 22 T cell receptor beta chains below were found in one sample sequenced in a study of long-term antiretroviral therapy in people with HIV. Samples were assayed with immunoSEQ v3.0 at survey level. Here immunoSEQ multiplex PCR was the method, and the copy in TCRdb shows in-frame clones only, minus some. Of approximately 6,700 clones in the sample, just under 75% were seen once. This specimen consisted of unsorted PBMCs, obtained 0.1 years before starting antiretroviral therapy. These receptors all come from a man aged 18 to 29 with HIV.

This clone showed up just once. CDR3 nucleotides: TGCGCCAGCAGCTATAACCCCCGGGACTATGGCTACACCTTC. The encoded protein is CASSYNPRDYGYTF. The chain uses TRBV5-1 and TRBJ1-2; D is unclear. Germline V lookup: CDR1 SGHRS, CDR2 YFSETQ. V gave up 3 bases and J gave up 3 bases, with 12 bases separating them. The CDR3 is made up of 14 amino acids.

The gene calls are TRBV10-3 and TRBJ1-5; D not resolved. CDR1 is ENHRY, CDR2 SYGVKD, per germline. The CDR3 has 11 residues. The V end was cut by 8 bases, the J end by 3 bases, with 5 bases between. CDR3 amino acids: CAIGPNQPQHF. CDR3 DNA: TGTGCCATCGGTCCCAATCAGCCCCAGCATTTT.

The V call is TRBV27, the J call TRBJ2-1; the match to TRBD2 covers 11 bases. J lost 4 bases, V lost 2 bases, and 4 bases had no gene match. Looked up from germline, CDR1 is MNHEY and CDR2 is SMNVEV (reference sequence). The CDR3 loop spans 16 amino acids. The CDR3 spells CASSLIAGGPYNEQFF. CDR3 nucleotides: TGTGCCAGCAGTTTAATAGCGGGGGGGCCTTACAATGAGCAGTTCTTC.

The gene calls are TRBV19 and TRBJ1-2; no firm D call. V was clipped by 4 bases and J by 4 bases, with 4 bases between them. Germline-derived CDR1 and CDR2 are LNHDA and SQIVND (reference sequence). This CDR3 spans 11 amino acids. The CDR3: CASSRLYGYTF. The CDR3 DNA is TGTGCCAGTAGTAGGCTCTATGGCTACACCTTC.

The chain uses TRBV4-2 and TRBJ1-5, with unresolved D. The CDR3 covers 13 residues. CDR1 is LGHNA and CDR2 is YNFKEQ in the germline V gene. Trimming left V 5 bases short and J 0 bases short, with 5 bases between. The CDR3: CASSTSSNQPQHF. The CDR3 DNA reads TGTGCCAGCAGCACATCTAGCAATCAGCCCCAGCATTTT.

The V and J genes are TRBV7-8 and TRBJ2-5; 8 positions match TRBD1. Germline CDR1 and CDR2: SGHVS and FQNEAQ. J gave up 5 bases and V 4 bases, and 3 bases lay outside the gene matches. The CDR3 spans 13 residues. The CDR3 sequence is CASSWTGMETQYF. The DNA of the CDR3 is TGTGCCAGCAGCTGGACAGGGATGGAGACCCAGTACTTC.

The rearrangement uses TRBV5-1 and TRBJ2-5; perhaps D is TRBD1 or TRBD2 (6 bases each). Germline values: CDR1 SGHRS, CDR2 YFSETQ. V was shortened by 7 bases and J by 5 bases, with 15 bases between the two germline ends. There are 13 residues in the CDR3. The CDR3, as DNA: TGCGCCAGCGGAACACTAGGGGGGGAGACCCAGTACTTC. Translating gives CASGTLGGETQYF.

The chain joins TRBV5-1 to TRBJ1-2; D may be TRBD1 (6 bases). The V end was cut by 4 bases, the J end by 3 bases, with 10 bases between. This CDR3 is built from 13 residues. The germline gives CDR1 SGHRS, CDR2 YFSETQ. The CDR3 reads CASSLDSYYGYTF. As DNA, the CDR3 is TGCGCCAGCAGCCTGGACAGTTACTATGGCTACACCTTC.

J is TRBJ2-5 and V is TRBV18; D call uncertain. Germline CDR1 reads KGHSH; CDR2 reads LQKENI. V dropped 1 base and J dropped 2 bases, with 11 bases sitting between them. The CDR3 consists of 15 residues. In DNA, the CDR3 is TGTGCCAGCTCACCACAATCGACGAGGCAAGAGACCCAGTACTTC. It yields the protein CASSPQSTRQETQYF.

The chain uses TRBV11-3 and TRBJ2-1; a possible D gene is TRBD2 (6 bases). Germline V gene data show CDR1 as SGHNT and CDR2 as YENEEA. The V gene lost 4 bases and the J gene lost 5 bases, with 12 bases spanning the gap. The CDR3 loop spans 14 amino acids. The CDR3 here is CASSSDGGHNEQFF. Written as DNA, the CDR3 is TGTGCCAGCAGCTCCGACGGGGGACACAATGAGCAGTTCTTC.

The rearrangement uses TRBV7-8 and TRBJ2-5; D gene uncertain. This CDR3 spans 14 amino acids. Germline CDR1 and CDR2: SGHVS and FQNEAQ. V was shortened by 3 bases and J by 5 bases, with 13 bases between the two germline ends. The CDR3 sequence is CASSFLATSETQYF. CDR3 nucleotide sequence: TGTGCCAGCAGCTTTCTCGCGACCTCCGAGACCCAGTACTTC.

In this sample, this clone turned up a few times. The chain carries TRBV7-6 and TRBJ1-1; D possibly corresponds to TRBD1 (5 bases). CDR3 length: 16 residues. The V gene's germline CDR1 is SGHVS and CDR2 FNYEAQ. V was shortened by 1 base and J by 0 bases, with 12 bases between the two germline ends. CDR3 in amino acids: CASSLVLPGMNTEAFF. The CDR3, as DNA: TGTGCCAGCAGCTTAGTTCTCCCAGGGATGAACACTGAAGCTTTCTTT.

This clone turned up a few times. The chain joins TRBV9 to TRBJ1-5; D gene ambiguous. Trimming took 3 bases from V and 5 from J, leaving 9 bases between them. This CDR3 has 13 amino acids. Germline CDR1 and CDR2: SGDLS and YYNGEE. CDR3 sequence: CASSAGSDQPQHF. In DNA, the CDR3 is TGTGCCAGCAGCGCGGGATCGGATCAGCCCCAGCATTTT.

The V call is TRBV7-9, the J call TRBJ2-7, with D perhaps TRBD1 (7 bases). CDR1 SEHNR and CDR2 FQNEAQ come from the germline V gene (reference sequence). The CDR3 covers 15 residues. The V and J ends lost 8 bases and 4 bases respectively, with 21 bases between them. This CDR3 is CASSTRGDRIYEQYF. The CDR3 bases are TGTGCCAGCTCCACCAGGGGGGATAGAATTTACGAGCAGTACTTC.

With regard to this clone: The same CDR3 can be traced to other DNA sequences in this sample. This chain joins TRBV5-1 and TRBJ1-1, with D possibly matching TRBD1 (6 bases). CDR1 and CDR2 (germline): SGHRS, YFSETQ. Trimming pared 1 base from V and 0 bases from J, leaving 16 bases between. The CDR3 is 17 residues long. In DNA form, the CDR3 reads TGCGCCAGCAGCTTGACCACGGGACATAAGATGAACACTGAAGCTTTCTTT. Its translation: CASSLTTGHKMNTEAFF. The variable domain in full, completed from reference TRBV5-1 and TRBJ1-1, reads KAGVTQTPRYLIKTRGQQVTLSCSPISGHRSVSWYQQTPGQGLQFLFEYFSETQRNKGNFPGRFSGRQFSNSRSEMNVSTLELGDSALYLCASSLTTGHKMNTEAFFGQGTRLTVV.

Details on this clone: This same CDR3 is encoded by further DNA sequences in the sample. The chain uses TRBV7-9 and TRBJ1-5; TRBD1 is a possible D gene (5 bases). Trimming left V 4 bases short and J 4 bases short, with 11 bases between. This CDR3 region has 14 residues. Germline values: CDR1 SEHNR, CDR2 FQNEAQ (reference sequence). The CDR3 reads CASSSSDKNQPQHF. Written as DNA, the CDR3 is TGTGCCAGCAGCTCATCGGACAAGAATCAGCCCCAGCATTTT.

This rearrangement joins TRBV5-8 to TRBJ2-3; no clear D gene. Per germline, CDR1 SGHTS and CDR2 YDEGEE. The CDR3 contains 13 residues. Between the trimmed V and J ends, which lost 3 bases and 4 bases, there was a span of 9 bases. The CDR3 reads CASSSAVADTQYF. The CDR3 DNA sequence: TGTGCCAGCAGCTCTGCCGTCGCAGATACGCAGTATTTT. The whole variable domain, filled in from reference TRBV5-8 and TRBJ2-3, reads EAGVTQSPTHLIKTRGQQATLRCSPISGHTSVYWYQQALGLGLQFLLWYDEGEERNRGNFPPRFSGRQFPNYSSELNVNALELEDSALYLCASSSAVADTQYFGPGTRLTVL.

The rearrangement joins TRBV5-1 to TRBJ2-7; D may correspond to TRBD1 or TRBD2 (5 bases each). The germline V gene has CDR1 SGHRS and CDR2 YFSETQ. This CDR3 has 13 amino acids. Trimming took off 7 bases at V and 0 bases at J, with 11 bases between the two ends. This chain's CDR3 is CASRDPSSYEQYF. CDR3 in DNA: TGCGCCAGCCGGGACCCAAGCTCCTACGAGCAGTACTTC.

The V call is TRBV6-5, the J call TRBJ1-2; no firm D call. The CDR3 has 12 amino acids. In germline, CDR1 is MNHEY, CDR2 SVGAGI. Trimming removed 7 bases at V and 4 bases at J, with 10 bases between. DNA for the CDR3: TGTGCCAGCACCCGGGGTAGCTATGGCTACACCTTC. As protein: CASTRGSYGYTF.

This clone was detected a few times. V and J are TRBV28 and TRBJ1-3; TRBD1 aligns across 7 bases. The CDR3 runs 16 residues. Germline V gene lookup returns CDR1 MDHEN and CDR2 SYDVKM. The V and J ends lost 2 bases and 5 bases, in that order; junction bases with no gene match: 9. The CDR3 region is CASSLPVTGYRNTIYF. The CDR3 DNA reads TGTGCCAGCAGTTTACCCGTGACAGGGTATCGAAACACCATATATTTT.

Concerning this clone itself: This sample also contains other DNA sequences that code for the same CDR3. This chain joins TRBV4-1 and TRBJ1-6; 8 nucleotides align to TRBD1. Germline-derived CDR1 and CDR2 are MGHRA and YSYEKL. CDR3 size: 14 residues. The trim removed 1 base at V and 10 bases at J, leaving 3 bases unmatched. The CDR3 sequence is CASSQAGGGSPLHF. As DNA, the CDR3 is TGCGCCAGCAGCCAAGCAGGGGGCGGATCACCCCTCCACTTT.

The CDR3 nucleotides read TGTGCCAGCAGCCTAGGAGGGGATTATCAGCCCCAGCATTTT. It yields the protein CASSLGGDYQPQHF. The rearrangement links TRBV7-8 to TRBJ1-5, with D perhaps TRBD1 (5 bases). V was trimmed by 5 bases and J by 5 bases, leaving 13 bases between them. The CDR3 sequence is 14 residues long. The germline V gene has CDR1 SGHVS and CDR2 FQNEAQ.